Presented here are 26 T cell receptor beta chains from one specimen sequenced in a study of blood T cell repertoires in COVID-19. Produced via immunoSEQ multiplex PCR; TCRdb's table is partial and in-frame only. The profile shows under 300,000 clones, approximately 80% of them singletons. The sequencing sample was made of peripheral blood. The receptor source for this set is a woman aged 60-70 years with active or convalescent COVID-19.

The V gene is TRBV3-1 (or the pseudogene TRBV3-2), the J gene TRBJ1-6, with 7 bases fitting TRBD1. Germline CDR1 reads LGHDT; CDR2 reads YNNKEL (reference sequence). This CDR3 has 16 residues. The ends lost 3 bases at V and 3 bases at J; junction bases unmatched: 5. CDR3 nucleotide sequence: TGTGCCAGCAGCCAGGGGGGACAGCACTATAATTCACCCCTCCACTTT. Encoded protein: CASSQGGQHYNSPLHF.

This rearrangement joins TRBV30 to TRBJ1-1; a possible D gene is TRBD1 (6 bases). Trimming shortened V by 4 bases and J by 4 bases, and 13 bases separated the two germline ends. CDR1 is GTSNPN and CDR2 is SVGIG in the germline V gene (reference sequence). The CDR3 extends over 13 amino acids. CDR3: CAWKARGVTEAFF. Here the CDR3 DNA reads TGTGCCTGGAAGGCCAGGGGTGTCACTGAAGCTTTCTTT.

The genes are TRBV6-5 and TRBJ2-7; D gene unclear. The CDR3 loop spans 12 amino acids. Germline assignment: CDR1 MNHEY and CDR2 SVGAGI. The V end lost 6 bases, the J end lost 5 bases, and 11 bases lay between the germline ends. Here the CDR3 reads CASSRAGDEQYF. The CDR3 DNA sequence: TGTGCCAGCAGCCGCGCTGGAGACGAGCAGTACTTC.

This sequence joins TRBV19 and TRBJ2-7; TRBD1 aligns across 8 bases. The CDR3 has 14 amino acids. The junction had 5 bases not matched to a gene; V was cut back by 5 bases and J by 2 bases. The germline V gene encodes CDR1 LNHDA and CDR2 SQIVND (reference sequence). CDR3 nucleotide sequence: TGTGCCAGTAGTCCGACAGGGGCAACCTACGAGCAGTACTTC. It specifies CASSPTGATYEQYF.

CDR3 nucleotide sequence: TGTGCCATCAGTGATTCGAACCAGGGGTGGTCGCGCGGCTACACCTTC. It specifies CAISDSNQGWSRGYTF. This chain uses TRBV10-3 with TRBJ1-2; D is perhaps TRBD1 (6 bases). Trimming cost V 3 bases and J 8 bases, with 22 bases left between them. This CDR3 has 16 residues. The germline gives CDR1 ENHRY, CDR2 SYGVKD.

This chain's CDR3 is CASSRTANTEAFF. In DNA, the CDR3 is TGTGCCAGCAGCCGAACAGCAAACACTGAAGCTTTCTTT. The J gene is TRBJ1-1, the V gene TRBV7-6; D call uncertain. CDR1 is SGHVS, CDR2 FNYEAQ, per germline. CDR3 size: 13 residues. V lost 5 bases and J 2 bases, leaving 9 bases between the germline ends.

The CDR3 nucleotides read TGTGCCAGCAGTTTAACGGGAACCTACGAGCAGTACGTC. Translated, it gives CASSLTGTYEQYV. The chain links TRBV12-3 or TRBV12-4 to TRBJ2-7; D possibly corresponds to TRBD2 (5 bases). This CDR3 region has 13 residues. V was shortened by 2 bases and J by 2 bases, with 7 bases between the two germline ends.

The chain has TRBV19 and TRBJ2-7; D is perhaps TRBD1 (5 bases). The V and J ends lost 1 base and 6 bases respectively, with 13 bases between them. Germline lookup yields CDR1 LNHDA and CDR2 SQIVND (reference sequence). This CDR3 contains 14 residues. The CDR3 here is CASSIAGRAGEQYF. The CDR3 DNA reads as TGTGCCAGTAGTATAGCGGGCAGGGCTGGCGAGCAGTACTTC.

This clone was seen just once. CDR3 sequence: CASSQPPAGGISSYNEQFF. CDR3 bases: TGTGCCAGCAGCCAGCCCCCAGCGGGGGGTATTAGCTCCTACAATGAGCAGTTCTTC. The chain has TRBV3-1 (or the pseudogene TRBV3-2) and TRBJ2-1, with 9 bases fitting TRBD2. The length of the CDR3 is 19 residues. After removal of 3 bases from V and 0 bases from J, the junction contained 12 bases not matched to a gene. The V gene's germline CDR1 is LGHDT and CDR2 YNNKEL (reference sequence).

This clone was counted only a few times. The chain joins TRBV28 to TRBJ2-5; D may be TRBD2 (5 bases). This CDR3 is 14 amino acids long. Trimming pared 6 bases from V and 4 bases from J, leaving 15 bases between. Germline-derived CDR1 and CDR2 are MDHEN and SYDVKM. The CDR3 loop reads CASSGDPLRETQYF. The CDR3 region has the DNA TGTGCCAGCAGCGGGGATCCTCTAAGAGAGACCCAGTACTTC.

The chain joins TRBV5-8 to TRBJ2-5; 10 bases align to TRBD1. The CDR3 has 17 residues. CDR1 is SGHTS, CDR2 YDEGEE, per germline. Unmatched junction bases numbered 11, after V lost 4 bases and J lost 2 bases. This CDR3 is CASSTEYGTGAQETQYF. CDR3 DNA sequence: TGTGCCAGCAGCACCGAATACGGGACAGGGGCTCAAGAGACCCAGTACTTC.

The CDR3 nucleotides read TGCGCCAGCAGCTCCAACCCGGACAGAAATCAGCCCCAGCATTTT. Protein: CASSSNPDRNQPQHF. This chain uses TRBV5-1 with TRBJ1-5; the D gene is possibly TRBD1 (6 bases). The CDR3 length is 15 residues. The germline V and J ends were trimmed by 3 bases and 4 bases, with 14 bases remaining between them. Looked up from germline, CDR1 is SGHRS and CDR2 is YFSETQ.

The chain has TRBV2 and TRBJ2-1; 9 nucleotides align to TRBD1. The germline V gene encodes CDR1 SNHLY and CDR2 FYNNEI. The V gene end was trimmed by 4 bases and the J gene end by 4 bases; junction bases not matched to a gene: 2. The CDR3 is made up of 14 amino acids. CDR3 nucleotides: TGTGCCAGCAGTGCGGACAGGGGTTACAATGAGCAGTTCTTC. Its protein product is CASSADRGYNEQFF.

J is TRBJ1-1 and V is TRBV18; maybe TRBD1 (5 bases). Trimming shortened V by 2 bases and J by 5 bases, and 18 bases separated the two germline ends. This CDR3 comprises 16 residues. Per germline, CDR1 KGHSH and CDR2 LQKENI. The CDR3 here is CASSPWSGAGGTEAFF. The DNA for the CDR3 is TGTGCCAGCTCACCATGGAGCGGCGCGGGGGGTACTGAAGCTTTCTTT.

The rearrangement joins TRBV6-5 to TRBJ1-5; a weak D match, TRBD1 (6 bases). This CDR3 spans 14 amino acids. V gave up 5 bases and J gave up 7 bases, with 15 bases separating them. Per germline, CDR1 MNHEY and CDR2 SVGAGI. The CDR3 DNA is TGTGCCAGCAGTCACAGGGCTAGGGAACAGCCCCAGCATTTT. Amino acid sequence: CASSHRAREQPQHF.

This clone was recorded once. The chain employs TRBV18 and TRBJ1-2; 10 positions match TRBD1. The trim removed 6 bases at V and 4 bases at J, leaving 11 bases unmatched. This CDR3 has 16 amino acids. Germline lookup yields CDR1 KGHSH and CDR2 LQKENI. The CDR3 here is CASSPLGQGLTYGYTF. In nucleotides, the CDR3 is TGTGCCAGCTCCCCGTTGGGACAGGGGCTTACCTATGGCTACACCTTC.

The chain employs TRBV6-5 and TRBJ2-2; possible D gene TRBD2, 5 bases. The germline V and J ends were trimmed by 4 bases and 0 bases, with 12 bases remaining between them. CDR3 length: 16 amino acids. The germline gives CDR1 MNHEY, CDR2 SVGAGI. The CDR3 sequence is CASSFAGGANTGELFF. CDR3 nucleotides: TGTGCCAGCAGTTTCGCGGGTGGGGCGAACACCGGGGAGCTGTTTTTT.

The chain is built from TRBV2 and TRBJ2-2, with D possibly matching TRBD1 (6 bases). Germline V gene sequence: CDR1 SNHLY, CDR2 FYNNEI. The V and J ends lost 6 bases and 7 bases respectively, with 15 bases between them. The CDR3 runs 14 residues. CDR3 nucleotide sequence: TGTGCCAGCAGGGTTGGGGGCGGCGGCGGGGAGCTGTTTTTT. Translated, it gives CASRVGGGGGELFF.

This clone was counted a few times. J is TRBJ2-3 and V is TRBV7-2; 9 nucleotides match TRBD1. Trimming at V came to 1 base and at J to 5 bases, leaving 7 bases not matched to a gene. Germline loops: CDR1 SGHTA, CDR2 FQGNSA. The CDR3 consists of 16 residues. This chain's CDR3 is CASSLGDRVPGDTQYF. The CDR3 DNA follows: TGTGCCAGCAGCTTAGGGGACAGGGTACCCGGAGATACGCAGTATTTT.

The chain carries TRBV11-3 and TRBJ2-7; 8 bases line up with TRBD2. V shed 5 bases, J shed 3 bases, and the junction held 6 bases outside the gene matches. From germline, CDR1 is SGHNT and CDR2 YENEEA. The CDR3 is 14 amino acids. The CDR3 here is CASSPAGAIYEQYF. The CDR3 DNA is TGTGCCAGCAGCCCAGCGGGAGCCATCTACGAGCAGTACTTC.

This chain's CDR3 is CASSYFLGGTSYEQYF. The DNA for the CDR3 is TGTGCCAGCAGTTACTTCCTCGGGGGGACCTCCTACGAGCAGTACTTC. This chain links TRBV6-2 or TRBV6-3 with TRBJ2-7, with TRBD2 matching over 7 bases. Germline V CDR1 and CDR2: MNHEY, SVGEGT. The CDR3 length is 16 residues. J gave up 0 bases and V 1 base, and 6 bases lay outside the gene matches.

This clone was seen a handful of times. The rearrangement uses TRBV3-1 (or the pseudogene TRBV3-2) and TRBJ1-6; 10 nucleotides line up with TRBD1. Trimming cost V 2 bases and J 11 bases; bases outside gene matches: 3. Germline CDR1 LGHDT, CDR2 YNNKEL (reference sequence). The CDR3 is 14 amino acids. In DNA, the CDR3 is TGTGCCAGCAGCCAACTTGACAGGGGGCCACCCCTCCACTTT. Its protein product is CASSQLDRGPPLHF.

The genes are TRBV30 and TRBJ1-2, with D perhaps matching TRBD1 (6 bases). This CDR3 is built from 14 residues. The germline V and J ends were trimmed by 0 bases and 3 bases, with 11 bases remaining between them. Per the germline V gene, CDR1 is GTSNPN and CDR2 is SVGIG (reference sequence). For the CDR3, the DNA is TGTGCCTGGAGTGTAGAGGGGACACACTATGGCTACACCTTC. Translating it yields CAWSVEGTHYGYTF.

V is TRBV30 and J is TRBJ2-3, with TRBD1 as a possible D gene (6 bases). The CDR3 is 14 amino acids. V was trimmed by 4 bases and J by 11 bases, leaving 22 bases between them. Germline V gene sequence: CDR1 GTSNPN, CDR2 SVGIG (reference sequence). CDR3 bases: TGTGCCTGGACGCCGGGCTCCAGGACAGAGGTGCAGTATTTT. Amino acid sequence: CAWTPGSRTEVQYF.

The chain couples TRBV28 to TRBJ1-1; perhaps TRBD1 as D (5 bases). Per germline, CDR1 MDHEN and CDR2 SYDVKM. The CDR3 length is 15 residues. Trimming removed 11 bases from V and 1 base from J, with 20 bases in between. The CDR3 loop reads CACRQGVGANTEAFF. Here the CDR3 DNA reads TGTGCCTGCCGGCAGGGTGTAGGGGCGAACACTGAAGCTTTCTTT.

This clone was detected only once. The J gene is TRBJ1-4, the V gene TRBV20-1; D is uncertain. Trimming cost V 3 bases and J 8 bases, with 10 bases left between them. This CDR3 contains 12 residues. Germline CDR1 DFQATT, CDR2 SNEGSKA (reference sequence). CDR3 region: CSASRGEEKLFF. CDR3 DNA: TGCAGTGCTAGTCGCGGGGAGGAAAAACTGTTTTTT.